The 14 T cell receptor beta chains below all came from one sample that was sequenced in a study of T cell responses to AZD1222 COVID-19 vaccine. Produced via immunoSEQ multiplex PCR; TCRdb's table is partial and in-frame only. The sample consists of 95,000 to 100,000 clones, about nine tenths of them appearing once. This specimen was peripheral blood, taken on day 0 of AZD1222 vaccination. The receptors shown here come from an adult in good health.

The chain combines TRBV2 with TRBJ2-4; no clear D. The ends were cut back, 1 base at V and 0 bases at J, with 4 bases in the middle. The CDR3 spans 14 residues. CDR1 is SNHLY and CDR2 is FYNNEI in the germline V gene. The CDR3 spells CASSEVAAKNIQYF. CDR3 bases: TGTGCCAGCAGTGAAGTTGCAGCCAAAAACATTCAGTACTTC.

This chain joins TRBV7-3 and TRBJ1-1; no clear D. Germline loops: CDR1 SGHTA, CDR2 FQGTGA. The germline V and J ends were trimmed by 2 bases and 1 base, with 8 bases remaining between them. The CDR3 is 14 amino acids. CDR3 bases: TGTGCCAGCAGCTTAGGGCCGGGGAACACTGAAGCTTTCTTT. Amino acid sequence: CASSLGPGNTEAFF.

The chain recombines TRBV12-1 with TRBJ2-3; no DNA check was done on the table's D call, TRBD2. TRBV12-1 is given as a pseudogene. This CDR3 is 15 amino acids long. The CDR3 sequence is CASSFDFCVTDTQYF. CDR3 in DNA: TGTGCCAGCAGCTTTGACTTCTGTGTCACAGATACGCAGTATTTT.

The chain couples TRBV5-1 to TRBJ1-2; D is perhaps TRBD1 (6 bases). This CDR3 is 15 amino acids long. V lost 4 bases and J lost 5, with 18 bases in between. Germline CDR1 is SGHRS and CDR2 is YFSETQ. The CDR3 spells CASSLNQGIGYGYTF. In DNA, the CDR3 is TGCGCCAGCAGCCTCAACCAGGGGATAGGGTATGGCTACACCTTC.

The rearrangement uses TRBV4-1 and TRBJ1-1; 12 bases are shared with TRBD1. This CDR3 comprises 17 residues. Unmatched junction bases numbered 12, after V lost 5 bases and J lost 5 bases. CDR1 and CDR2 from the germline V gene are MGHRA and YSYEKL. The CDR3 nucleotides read TGCGCCAGCAGCATCGGGACAGGGGGCTTAAGGGGTACTGAAGCTTTCTTT. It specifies CASSIGTGGLRGTEAFF.

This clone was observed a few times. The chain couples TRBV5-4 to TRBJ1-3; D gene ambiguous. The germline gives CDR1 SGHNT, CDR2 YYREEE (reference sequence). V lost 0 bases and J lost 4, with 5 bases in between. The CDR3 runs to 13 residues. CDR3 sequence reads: CASSLAQGNTIYF. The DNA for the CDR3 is TGTGCCAGCAGCTTGGCACAGGGAAACACCATATATTTT.

The CDR3 sequence: CASSQGTGRETEAFF. The CDR3 DNA is TGCGCCAGCAGCCAGGGGACAGGGCGGGAAACTGAAGCTTTCTTT. This chain uses TRBV4-1 with TRBJ1-1, with TRBD1 matching over 9 bases. Losses at the gene ends were 3 bases for V and 5 bases for J; bases not matched to a gene: 7. This CDR3 is 15 amino acids long. Germline V CDR1 and CDR2: MGHRA, YSYEKL.

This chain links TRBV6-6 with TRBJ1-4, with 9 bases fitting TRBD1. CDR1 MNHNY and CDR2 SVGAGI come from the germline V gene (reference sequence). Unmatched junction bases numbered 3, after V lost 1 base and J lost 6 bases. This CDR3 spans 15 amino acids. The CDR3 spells CASSYLGDRDEKLFF. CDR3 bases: TGTGCCAGCAGTTACTTGGGGGACAGGGATGAAAAACTGTTTTTT.

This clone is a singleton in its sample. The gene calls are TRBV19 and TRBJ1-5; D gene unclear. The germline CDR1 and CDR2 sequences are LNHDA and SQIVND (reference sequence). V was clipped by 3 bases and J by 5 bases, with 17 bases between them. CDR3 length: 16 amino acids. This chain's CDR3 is CASSITRGRLHQPQHF. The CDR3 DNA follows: TGTGCCAGTAGTATCACCCGAGGCAGGCTGCATCAGCCCCAGCATTTT.

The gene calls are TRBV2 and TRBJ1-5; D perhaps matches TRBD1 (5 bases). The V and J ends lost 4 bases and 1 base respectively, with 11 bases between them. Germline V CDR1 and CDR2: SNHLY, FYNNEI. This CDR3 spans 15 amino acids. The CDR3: CASSVRDASNQPQHF. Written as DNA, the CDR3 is TGTGCCAGCAGTGTCCGGGACGCCAGCAATCAGCCCCAGCATTTT.

CDR3 residues: CASSYGRGYEQYF. Written as DNA, the CDR3 is TGTGCCAGCAGTTATGGCAGGGGATACGAGCAGTACTTC. The gene calls are TRBV6-5 and TRBJ2-7; a possible D gene is TRBD1 (6 bases). Between the trimmed V and J ends, which lost 3 bases and 4 bases, there was a span of 10 bases. This CDR3 has 13 residues. The V gene's germline CDR1 is MNHEY and CDR2 SVGAGI.

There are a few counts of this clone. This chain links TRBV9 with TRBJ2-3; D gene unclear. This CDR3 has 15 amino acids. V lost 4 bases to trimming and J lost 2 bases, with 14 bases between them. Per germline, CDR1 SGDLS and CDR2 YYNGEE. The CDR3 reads CASSPRVGPTDTQYF. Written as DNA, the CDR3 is TGTGCCAGCAGCCCCCGGGTAGGTCCCACAGATACGCAGTATTTT.

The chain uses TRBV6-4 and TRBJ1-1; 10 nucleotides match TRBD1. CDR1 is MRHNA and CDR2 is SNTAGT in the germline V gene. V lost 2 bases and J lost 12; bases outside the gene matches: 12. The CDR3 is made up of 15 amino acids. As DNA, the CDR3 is TGTGCCAGCAGTGACGGTGGGACAGGGGAAATGAAAACTTTCTTT. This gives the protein CASSDGGTGEMKTFF.

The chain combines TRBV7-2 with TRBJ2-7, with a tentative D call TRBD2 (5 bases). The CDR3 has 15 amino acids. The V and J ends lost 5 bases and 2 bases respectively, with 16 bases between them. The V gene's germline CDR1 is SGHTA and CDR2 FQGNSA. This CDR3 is CASSPQASLAYEQYF. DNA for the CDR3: TGTGCCAGCAGCCCCCAGGCTAGCTTGGCCTACGAGCAGTACTTC.